This is a list of T cell receptor beta chains from one sample in a study of blood T cells in healthy people across ages. TCRdb redid the calling of the 5' RACE reads with MiXCR, one entry per CDR3 protein. Among over a million distinct CDR3 sequences listed, under 45% were seen once. Sequencing was carried out using blood. These receptors came from a woman aged 60-75 years in good health. The CDR3 runs from the conserved cysteine through the conserved F or W. The D gene is left open where the match is weak. The size entry is marked missing in some rows and otherwise reads once, few, many or a size class.

NA	TRBJ2-5	few	TRBV12-3/TRBV12-4	TGTGCCAGCAGTTCGGACAACCCGAGAGAGACCCAGTACTTC	CASSSDNPRETQYF
NA	TRBJ1-1	NA	TRBV5-1	TGCGCCAGCACCCCGGCGGGGCTCATGAACACTGAAGCTTTCTTT	CASTPAGLMNTEAFF
TRBD2	TRBJ2-1	NA	TRBV20-1	TGCAGTGCTACCACGGGGGGAGGGCTCTACAATGAGCAGTTCTTC	CSATTGGGLYNEQFF
NA	TRBJ1-2	few	TRBV6-5	TGTGCCAGCAGTTACGCCCCTATAGGTGGCTACACCTTC	CASSYAPIGGYTF
NA	TRBJ2-7	NA	TRBV2	TGTGCCAGCATGGGGACCGGCCTTTCCTACGAGCAGTACTTC	CASMGTGLSYEQYF
NA	TRBJ2-3	few	TRBV4-2	TGTGCCAGCAGCCAAGGGGGGTCAACCGGGGATACGCAGTATTTT	CASSQGGSTGDTQYF
TRBD1	TRBJ1-2	NA	TRBV7-9	TGTGCCAGCAGCCAGACAGGGGGCGGTGGCTACACCTTC	CASSQTGGGGYTF
NA	TRBJ1-5	few	TRBV4-1	TGCGCCAGCAGCCAAGAAATCTTGAGCAATCAGCCCCAGCATTTT	CASSQEILSNQPQHF
NA	TRBJ2-6	NA	TRBV29-1	TGCAGCGTTATAGGGAGAAGGAGCGGTGGGGCCAACGTCCTGACTTTC	CSVIGRRSGGANVLTF
TRBD1	TRBJ2-2	few	TRBV6-5	TGTGCCAGCAGTTACTGGGCAGGGGGATCCGGGGAGCTGTTTTTT	CASSYWAGGSGELFF
TRBD2	TRBJ2-7	NA	TRBV20-1	TGCAGTGCTAGAGGCACCGGGACTAGCGAGAGCTACGAGCAGTACTTC	CSARGTGTSESYEQYF
TRBD1	TRBJ2-3	many	TRBV29-1	TGCAGCGTGGGACAGTCATTCACAGATACGCAGTATTTT	CSVGQSFTDTQYF
NA	TRBJ2-7	NA	TRBV24-1	TGTGCCACCAGTGAGGCGGGGCAGGGGAGCGAGCAGTACTTC	CATSEAGQGSEQYF
TRBD2	TRBJ2-7	few	TRBV15	TGTGCCACCGGGGCTAGCGGGAATCCCTACGAGCAGTACTTC	CATGASGNPYEQYF
NA	TRBJ2-1	NA	TRBV6-5	TGTGCCAGCAGTTACTCGGTTTTACGGGCAGGAGCGATTAATGAGCAGTTCTTC	CASSYSVLRAGAINEQFF
NA	TRBJ1-2	NA	TRBV6-1	TGTGCCAGCAGTGACTTGGCCACAGGCAACTTATATGGCTACACCTTC	CASSDLATGNLYGYTF